These T cell receptor beta chains were read from a single sample in a study of cytomegalovirus exposure and HLA in healthy donors. Clones were read by immunoSEQ multiplex PCR, and TCRdb kept only the in-frame ones, dropping some. The sample gives about 150,000 clones, approximately 79% of which show up once; about 0.62% is in the top ten. Sequenced input: PBMCs. These receptors all stem from a male donor in good health and CMV-seronegative. CDR3s include the opening cysteine and the closing phenylalanine or tryptophan. The D gene is left open where the match is weak. Expanded clones are given a class, and other clones once, few, many or no size at all.

D	V	J	size	DNA	CDR3
NA	TRBV19	TRBJ2-7	NA	TGTGCCAGTAGTATGGGGGGAAAATACGAGCAGTACTTC	CASSMGGKYEQYF
TRBD2	TRBV6-5	TRBJ2-3	NA	TGTGCCAGCAGTCGTCGACTAGCGGATACAGATACGCAGTATTTT	CASSRRLADTDTQYF
NA	TRBV30	TRBJ2-1	NA	TGTGCCTGGAGTAGGGGGGACAGTGGGAGGTGGCATGAGCAGTTCTTC	CAWSRGDSGRWHEQFF
TRBD1	TRBV6-1	TRBJ1-2	NA	TGTGCCAGCAGTGAAGTAGGGACAGGGAACAATTTCAACTATGGCTACACCTTC	CASSEVGTGNNFNYGYTF
TRBD1	TRBV6-1	TRBJ2-2	few	TGTGCCAGCAGTGAAGTAAGGACAGGGGGAAGAATAAACACCGGGGAGCTGTTTTTT	CASSEVRTGGRINTGELFF
NA	TRBV18	TRBJ2-3	NA	TGTGCCAGCTCACTCCGACGGGGAGGAAGCACAGATACGCAGTATTTT	CASSLRRGGSTDTQYF
NA	TRBV4-1	TRBJ1-1	NA	TGCGCCAGCAGCCAAGAGGAGGGATCTGAAGCTTTCTTT	CASSQEEGSEAFF
TRBD2	TRBV2	TRBJ2-7	NA	TGTGCCAGCAGTTTAGCGGGAGTGGGCGAGCAGTACTTC	CASSLAGVGEQYF
NA	TRBV9	TRBJ1-5	once	TGTGCCAGCAGCCCTAAACTACCGAGCCGAGATAATCAGCCCCAGCATTTT	CASSPKLPSRDNQPQHF
NA	TRBV6-6	TRBJ2-3	NA	TGTGCCAGCAGTGCAAACAGGGTAGATACGCAGTATTTT	CASSANRVDTQYF
NA	TRBV30	TRBJ1-1	NA	TGTGCCTGGAGTGTTACAAACACTGAAGCTTTCTTT	CAWSVTNTEAFF
NA	TRBV7-9	TRBJ2-7	NA	TGTGCCAGCAGCCGATCCGCGTCAAGTTACGAGCAGTACTTC	CASSRSASSYEQYF
NA	TRBV30	TRBJ1-1	NA	TGTGCCTGGAGTCCAGGATTGCGGGGAGAAGCTTTCTTT	CAWSPGLRGEAFF
NA	TRBV19	TRBJ2-7	once	TGTGCCAGTAGTATAGATGGCGGCCTCGAGCAGTACTTC	CASSIDGGLEQYF
TRBD2	TRBV7-2	TRBJ2-7	once	TGTGCCAGCAGGGATACTAGCGGGAGGTCCTACGAGCAGTACTTC	CASRDTSGRSYEQYF
NA	TRBV30	TRBJ2-7	NA	TGTGCCTGGAGCCTGTCCTACGAGCAGTACTTC	CAWSLSYEQYF
TRBD2	TRBV7-2	TRBJ2-1	NA	TGTGCCAGCAGCCCGTGGACTAGCGGGGGGGCCAACAATGAGCAGTTCTTC	CASSPWTSGGANNEQFF
TRBD1	TRBV15	TRBJ2-7	NA	TGTGCCACCAGCAGCCTTCCGGGACAGGGGTTCGAGCAGTACTTC	CATSSLPGQGFEQYF
TRBD2	TRBV4-2	TRBJ2-1	once	TGTGCCAGCAGCCCCTATTGGGCGGGAGGGGAATACAATGAGCAGTTCTTC	CASSPYWAGGEYNEQFF
TRBD2	TRBV7-6	TRBJ2-2	NA	TGTGCCAGCAGCCTCCGGCAAGCGGGGGGCATCGGGGAGCTGTTTTTT	CASSLRQAGGIGELFF
NA	TRBV30	TRBJ2-5	NA	TGTGCCTGGAGAGCCACAGGGTACCAAGAGACCCAGTACTTC	CAWRATGYQETQYF
TRBD1	TRBV27	TRBJ1-2	NA	TGTGCCAGCGGCCGGGACAGGGACCTCAGCTACACCTTC	CASGRDRDLSYTF
NA	TRBV11-2	TRBJ1-2	NA	TGTGCCAGCAGTTCCGGGAGAGAGGCGAGGGGCTACACCTTC	CASSSGREARGYTF
NA	TRBV20-1	TRBJ1-1	NA	TGCAGTGCTAACAGGTGGACTGAAGCTTTCTTT	CSANRWTEAFF
NA	TRBV21-1	TRBJ1-1	NA	TGTGCCAGCAGCAAAGTCGGGGGTACGGGGACTGAAGCTTTCTTT	CASSKVGGTGTEAFF
TRBD2	TRBV6-1	TRBJ2-3	NA	TGTGCCAGCAGTGAGGGTGCTAGCGGTCTCACAGATACGCAGTATTTT	CASSEGASGLTDTQYF
NA	TRBV4-1	TRBJ1-2	once	TGCGCCAGCAGCCAAGAACTGACACAGAACTATGGCTACACCTTC	CASSQELTQNYGYTF
NA	TRBV5-1	TRBJ1-3	few	TGCGCCAGCAGCATTACAGGGTCAGGAAACACCATATATTTT	CASSITGSGNTIYF
TRBD2	TRBV5-6	TRBJ2-3	NA	TGTGCCAGCAGCTCCAGCGGGGGGGTTGATACGCAGTATTTT	CASSSSGGVDTQYF
TRBD2	TRBV4-3	TRBJ2-5	once	TGCGCCAGCAGCCAAGAACTAGCGGGGGTGAAAGAGACCCAGTACTTC	CASSQELAGVKETQYF
TRBD2	TRBV10-3	TRBJ2-2	few	TGTGCCATCAGGGCTGGTTTGGAGCGGGGGACCGGGGAGCTGTTTTTT	CAIRAGLERGTGELFF
NA	TRBV5-1	TRBJ2-5	NA	TGCGCCAGCAGCTTGGGCGGTAGCCAAGAGACCCAGTACTTC	CASSLGGSQETQYF
TRBD1	TRBV18	TRBJ2-2	NA	TGTGCCAGCTCACCGGGACAGACCGGGGAGCTGTTTTTT	CASSPGQTGELFF
TRBD2	TRBV7-2	TRBJ2-2	NA	TGTGCCAGCAGTGCTCCGGGACTAGAGTTAACCGGGGAGCTGTTTTTT	CASSAPGLELTGELFF
TRBD1	TRBV30	TRBJ1-2	NA	TGTGCCTGGAGTGTAGGAGGACAGGGGTATACTGGCTACACCTTC	CAWSVGGQGYTGYTF